The clone carrying this TCR beta chain was observed a few times. Its antigen is still unknown. V lost 4 bases to trimming and J lost 8 bases; unmatched junction nucleotides: 5. This CDR3 region has 14 residues. Germline V gene data show CDR1 as KGHSH and CDR2 as LQKENI. The data are from a study of cytomegalovirus exposure and HLA in healthy donors. The repertoire was sequenced with immunoSEQ multiplex PCR; TCRdb's copy has only in-frame clones and lacks some. The table includes about 98,000 clones, approximately 84% detected once. The study, taken as a whole, reports: 164 TCR beta chains were listed as cytomegalovirus-associated.

The chain links TRBV18 to TRBJ1-4, with 9 bases that match TRBD1. This receptor was obtained from a young man in good health and CMV-seropositive. Material for sequencing was PBMCs. The CDR3 DNA follows: TGTGCCAGCTCACGGGACAGGGTAGACGAAAAACTGTTTTTT. Translated: CASSRDRVDEKLFF.